This T cell receptor (beta chain) was sequenced for a study of beta chain features in type 1 diabetes (dated by TCRdb to between 2018 and 2020). In the study overall: Mean age, gender distribution, total cell number and subset yield did not differ between patients and healthy donors. A total of about 100,000,000 sorted cells were examined across all samples, and RNA yield correlated strongly with the number of cells per subset. Regulatory and stem cell-like memory subsets were obtained from only 8 patients and roughly 8 healthy donors, while naive and central memory subsets were obtained from all 30 or so donors. The study compared the TCRB repertoires of sorted circulating CD4+ T cell subsets in recently diagnosed type 1 diabetes patients with those in matched healthy donors. Paper-wide results and their limitations: HLA sub-analyses involved small numbers of individuals, so any influence of HLA type on TCRB rearrangement remained unresolved. A moderate but significant shortening of TCRB CDR3 length was observed in type 1 diabetes patients in all four CD4+ subsets. Naive, central memory and regulatory TCRB repertoires appeared to be more similar among patients than among healthy donors. PCR might favor shorter templates, but patient and control samples were amplified and corrected together, so any skew would affect both groups equally. Patients with type 1 diabetes made fewer insertions and deleted more nucleotides at VDJ recombination sites, implying thymic rearrangement abnormalities. Sequencing cDNA rather than genomic DNA could over-represent highly expressing activated cells, although activation and CD3 levels did not differ between groups.

From each donor, a single peripheral blood sample of about 100 mL on average was drawn into heparinised tubes. Using a panel that included CD45RO, CCR7, CD25, CD127, CD95 and CD27, naive, central memory, regulatory and stem cell-like memory CD4+ T cells were sorted on a BD FACSAria II. All sorted populations exceeded 95% purity. PBMCs were separated immediately by Lymphoprep density gradient centrifugation and were stained directly, without being cultured. To minimize batch effects, samples were stained and sorted in pairs, one healthy donor with one patient per experiment. With regard to this clone: No antigen is known for it. Base quality data are lacking; no much larger clone is found one base away.

The entire isolated RNA was reverse transcribed using the High Capacity cDNA Reverse Transcription Kit, and thus expressed TCRB transcripts were sequenced. Naive, central memory and regulatory T cell samples underwent deep immunoSEQ sequencing, averaging about 3.5 million total reads per sample. After sorted cells were lysed in RLT buffer, RNA was extracted with DNase-treated RNeasy Micro or Mini kits, with the choice depending on cell number. To prevent cross-contamination, each cell subset was processed individually, whereas patient and healthy donor samples were processed jointly. The immunoSEQ multiplex PCR was used to amplify TCRB sequences from cDNA, yielding 87-bp fragments that span the CDR3 region. Sequencing of the amplicons was done on the Illumina HiSeq platform. Regarding the original processing steps: PCR bias was corrected computationally using synthetic template baselines, and reads within Hamming distance 2 were collapsed, with unmergeable singletons discarded. Reads were aligned against IMGT to assign V, D and J genes, CDR3 length and insertions or deletions at six rearrangement sites. Within each subset, clonotype counts were normalized to the number of sorted cells before true diversity and Gini coefficients were calculated with the tcR R package. Repertoire sharing was quantified using the overlap coefficient calculated on TCRB nucleotide sequences. Out-of-frame TCRB sequences from naive cells were analyzed as a proxy for the pre-selection repertoire. Drawn from immuneACCESS, this table holds only the in-frame rearrangements with V and J called that TCRdb kept. Clones are partly lost; checked studies trace under half to an unresolved V gene and leave the rest unexplained. V, J and clone size are taken as reported in that table, and D and trimming were inferred from the DNA itself. The sample has under 800,000 clones on record, around 15% of them singletons. More than 0.08% of the sample goes to the ten largest clones.

The junction shows trimming of 0 bases on V and 4 bases on J, plus 10 bases between the germline ends. Counted from cysteine to phenylalanine, this CDR3 has 14 amino acids. Only CDR3 DNA remains: 42 bases, in frame from the first base. The germline V gene yields SGHTA for CDR1 and FQGNSA for CDR2. Sample: naive CD4+ T cells from blood. Read against the paper, the sample's cell subset or site label means: true naive CD4+ T cells. The origin of this receptor is a man younger than 30 in good health. The rearranged chain carries TRBV7-2 and TRBJ2-7, with a tentative D gene TRBD2 over 7 matching bases. The CDR3 protein is CASSLARGRYEQYF. The DNA sequence follows: TGTGCCAGCAGCTTAGCGCGGGGGCGTTACGAGCAGTACTTC.